The text below deals with one T cell receptor beta chain. The CDR3 covers 15 residues. In germline, CDR1 is SNHLY, CDR2 FYNNEI. Between the trimmed V and J ends, which lost 7 bases and 0 bases, there was a span of 13 bases. The study pooled second doses at about 4 or about 12 weeks. The sample belongs to a study of T cell responses to AZD1222 COVID-19 vaccine. Sequencing was performed with immunoSEQ multiplex PCR; in TCRdb, only in-frame clones are kept and a portion is missing. Here the sample spans some 120,000 clones, 85% to 90% being singletons. The source is an adult who received the AZD1222 COVID-19 vaccine. Here the sequenced sample was peripheral blood, taken 28 days after the second AZD1222 dose. V and J are TRBV2 and TRBJ1-3; TRBD1 might be the D (6 bases). CDR3 in amino acids: CASTGALSSGNTIYF. For the CDR3, the DNA is TGTGCCAGCACAGGGGCCCTGAGCTCTGGAAACACCATATATTTT.